This TCR beta chain originates from a study of T cell changes during pregnancy in multiple sclerosis. Trimming removed 1 base from V and 0 bases from J, with 15 bases in between. Germline V gene sequence: CDR1 SGHTA, CDR2 FQGNSA. This CDR3 contains 17 residues. Libraries were prepared by immunoSEQ multiplex PCR; TCRdb keeps only in-frame clonotypes and omits some of them. In the table there are tens of thousands of clones, roughly nine tenths of which are singletons. The sequence derives from a female donor with multiple sclerosis, enrolled in a pregnancy study. The sample in question was peripheral blood, obtained in the second trimester of pregnancy. The chain links TRBV7-2 to TRBJ2-5; D gene uncertain. The CDR3 DNA is TGTGCCAGCAGCTTAGAACCCGCCAGAACGTACCAAGAGACCCAGTACTTC. Protein product: CASSLEPARTYQETQYF.